What follows are 21 T cell receptor beta chains derived from one specimen sequenced in a study of blood T cell repertoires in COVID-19. Sequencing used immunoSEQ multiplex PCR; TCRdb keeps in-frame clones, though not all of them. The sample contains about 200,000 clones, more than 85% of which appear only once. Sequencing was carried out using peripheral blood. These TCRs come from a man between 40 and 49 years old with active or convalescent COVID-19.

V is TRBV5-1 and J is TRBJ1-2; D gene unclear. The V gene lost 2 bases and the J gene lost 8 bases, with 10 bases spanning the gap. The germline gives CDR1 SGHRS, CDR2 YFSETQ. The CDR3 is 12 residues long. DNA of the CDR3: TGCGCCAGCAGCTTAGGAGGCGGCGGCTACACCTTC. The encoded protein is CASSLGGGGYTF.

V usage is TRBV2 and J usage is TRBJ2-5, with 9 positions matching TRBD2. CDR3 length: 15 amino acids. The junction had 7 bases not matched to a gene; V was cut back by 4 bases and J by 4 bases. The germline gives CDR1 SNHLY, CDR2 FYNNEI. CDR3 DNA sequence: TGTGCCAGCAGTGCAGGGACTAGCACCCGAGAGACCCAGTACTTC. Protein sequence: CASSAGTSTRETQYF.

Ten or more counts support this clone. The chain couples TRBV29-1 to TRBJ1-2, with a possible D match to TRBD1 (6 bases). The CDR3 consists of 10 residues. CDR1 is SQVTM, CDR2 ANQGSEA, per germline. The ends were cut back, 7 bases at V and 8 bases at J, with 11 bases in the middle. CDR3 loop: CSARQEGYTF. CDR3 bases: TGCAGCGCCCGACAGGAAGGCTACACCTTC.

Here the CDR3 DNA reads TGCAGCGTTGAAGGGAGGGGTGGGCAGCCCCAGCATTTT. This sequence encodes CSVEGRGGQPQHF. The rearrangement joins TRBV29-1 to TRBJ1-5; the D gene is possibly TRBD1 (5 bases). The germline V gene encodes CDR1 SQVTM and CDR2 ANQGSEA. The V gene lost 1 base and the J gene lost 7 bases, with 11 bases spanning the gap. The CDR3 has 13 residues. Full variable domain (missing parts from reference TRBV29-1 and TRBJ1-5): SAVISQKPSRDICQRGTSLTIQCQVDSQVTMMFWYRQQPGQSLTLIATANQGSEATYESGFVIDKFPISRPNLTFSTLTVSNMSPEDSSIYLCSVEGRGGQPQHFGDGTRLSIL.

The V call is TRBV11-2, the J call TRBJ1-1, with a possible D match to TRBD1 (6 bases). Trimming shortened V by 2 bases and J by 1 base, and 11 bases separated the two germline ends. CDR1 is SGHAT and CDR2 is FQNNGV in the germline V gene. CDR3 length equals 15 residues. Here the CDR3 DNA reads TGTGCCAGCAGCTTATGGGGGCTCCAGAACACTGAAGCTTTCTTT. Encoded protein: CASSLWGLQNTEAFF. Full variable domain (rest looked up from reference TRBV11-2 and TRBJ1-1): EAGVAQSPRYKIIEKRQSVAFWCNPISGHATLYWYQQILGQGPKLLIQFQNNGVVDDSQLPKDRFSAERLKGVDSTLKIQPAKLEDSAVYLCASSLWGLQNTEAFFGQGTRLTVV.

The V and J genes are TRBV2 and TRBJ2-7; D may be TRBD1 (6 bases). V shed 7 bases and J shed 2 bases, with 9 bases lying between them. CDR3 size: 12 residues. Looked up from germline, CDR1 is SNHLY and CDR2 is FYNNEI. The CDR3 reads CASITGTYEQYF. The CDR3 DNA is TGTGCCAGCATTACAGGGACCTACGAGCAGTACTTC.

This chain connects TRBV28 to TRBJ1-2, with 7 bases fitting TRBD1. Germline values: CDR1 MDHEN, CDR2 SYDVKM. The CDR3 sequence is 16 residues long. J was trimmed by 4 bases and V by 2 bases; bases with no gene match: 10. The CDR3 DNA reads as TGTGCCAGCAGTTTACAGACCCTCAGGGACAGCTATGGCTACACCTTC. This sequence encodes CASSLQTLRDSYGYTF.

As concerns this clone: Other DNA sequences from this sample encode an identical CDR3 as well. This chain links TRBV11-2 with TRBJ2-7, with TRBD1 identical over 7 bases. The V gene end was trimmed by 1 base and the J gene end by 4 bases; junction bases not matched to a gene: 4. Looked up from germline, CDR1 is SGHAT and CDR2 is FQNNGV. CDR3 length equals 14 residues. The chain's CDR3 is CASSLGQGAYEQYF. The CDR3 bases are TGTGCCAGCAGCTTAGGACAGGGAGCGTACGAGCAGTACTTC. Based on the CDR3 plus reference TRBV11-2 and TRBJ2-7, the full variable domain is EAGVAQSPRYKIIEKRQSVAFWCNPISGHATLYWYQQILGQGPKLLIQFQNNGVVDDSQLPKDRFSAERLKGVDSTLKIQPAKLEDSAVYLCASSLGQGAYEQYFGPGTRLTVT.

The chain is built from TRBV19 and TRBJ2-1; 15 nucleotides line up with TRBD2. The V segment lost 5 bases and the J segment 7 bases; nucleotides outside the gene matches: 18. This CDR3 is 20 amino acids long. Per germline, CDR1 LNHDA and CDR2 SQIVND (reference sequence). Here the CDR3 DNA reads TGTGCCAGTAGTTCCCCCAGGACTAGCGGGGGGGCCAGGATTCGGAATGAGCAGTTCTTC. Protein product: CASSSPRTSGGARIRNEQFF.

The gene calls are TRBV24-1 and TRBJ1-2, with 8 bases that match TRBD1. CDR1 is KGHDR and CDR2 is SFDVKD in the germline V gene. The CDR3 covers 13 residues. The J segment lost 6 bases and the V segment lost 4 bases, leaving 3 bases of the junction unmatched. The CDR3 nucleotides are TGTGCCACCAGTGACACGACAGGGGATGGCTACACCTTC. As protein: CATSDTTGDGYTF.

This chain connects TRBV28 to TRBJ1-1; 10 positions match TRBD1. Germline CDR1 and CDR2: MDHEN and SYDVKM. The CDR3 length is 15 residues. V shed 4 bases and J 5 bases; nucleotides not matched to a gene: 7. DNA of the CDR3: TGTGCCAGCAGTTGGGGCGGGGGACAGGGGACTGAAGCTTTCTTT. Translating gives CASSWGGGQGTEAFF.

The chain has TRBV7-8 and TRBJ1-6, with D perhaps matching TRBD1 (5 bases). The V gene lost 0 bases and the J gene lost 5 bases, with 8 bases spanning the gap. Germline values: CDR1 SGHVS, CDR2 FQNEAQ. This CDR3 has 15 amino acids. The CDR3 nucleotides are TGTGCCAGCAGCTTAGCCGGGGGAGATAATTCACCCCTCCACTTT. This gives the protein CASSLAGGDNSPLHF.

The chain employs TRBV28 and TRBJ1-5; 8 bases are a match to TRBD1. V lost 8 bases to trimming and J lost 7 bases; unmatched junction nucleotides: 13. Germline values: CDR1 MDHEN, CDR2 SYDVKM. CDR3 size: 15 residues. Here the CDR3 reads CASDPSTGGGQPQHF. In DNA form, the CDR3 reads TGTGCCAGCGATCCCTCAACAGGGGGAGGCCAGCCCCAGCATTTT.

The chain employs TRBV7-2 and TRBJ1-1; 10 bases line up with TRBD1. The CDR3 totals 17 residues. Germline V gene sequence: CDR1 SGHTA, CDR2 FQGNSA. V lost 5 bases and J lost 4; bases outside the gene matches: 13. The CDR3 here is CASSLAPGQGRVTEAFF. The CDR3 DNA sequence: TGTGCCAGCAGCCTGGCCCCGGGACAGGGGAGGGTCACTGAAGCTTTCTTT.

The genes are TRBV6-6 and TRBJ1-1, with 7 positions matching TRBD1. This CDR3 contains 13 residues. Germline CDR1 MNHNY, CDR2 SVGAGI (reference sequence). V shed 3 bases, J shed 8 bases, and the junction held 6 bases outside the gene matches. Written as DNA, the CDR3 is TGTGCCAGCAGTTATGTCTCGGACAGGGAAGCTTTCTTT. Translated: CASSYVSDREAFF.

The chain couples TRBV28 to TRBJ1-2; D gene uncertain. Trimming pared 6 bases from V and 0 bases from J, leaving 8 bases between. The CDR3 is made up of 13 amino acids. Germline V gene data show CDR1 as MDHEN and CDR2 as SYDVKM. The CDR3 reads CASRDGANYGYTF. The CDR3 DNA reads as TGTGCCAGCAGAGACGGGGCTAACTATGGCTACACCTTC.

The V call is TRBV12-3 or TRBV12-4, the J call TRBJ1-2; no clear D. This CDR3 region has 11 residues. Trimming cost V 8 bases and J 5 bases, with 9 bases left between them. The CDR3 sequence is CASRGWYGYTF. CDR3 bases: TGTGCCAGCCGGGGTTGGTATGGCTACACCTTC.

This clone showed up just a few times. The genes are TRBV2 and TRBJ1-1, with D unresolved. The V gene lost 7 bases and the J gene lost 2 bases, with 14 bases spanning the gap. The germline V gene has CDR1 SNHLY and CDR2 FYNNEI. CDR3 length: 14 amino acids. This CDR3 is CASTGGGRNTEAFF. The CDR3 DNA reads as TGTGCCAGCACCGGTGGAGGGCGAAACACTGAAGCTTTCTTT.

This rearrangement joins TRBV2 to TRBJ1-2, with TRBD1 matching over 8 bases. This CDR3 spans 14 amino acids. After removal of 4 bases from V and 8 bases from J, the junction contained 9 bases not matched to a gene. CDR1 and CDR2 from the germline V gene are SNHLY and FYNNEI. This CDR3 reads CASSGDRSFRGYTF. For the CDR3, the DNA is TGTGCCAGCAGTGGGGACAGGAGTTTTCGGGGCTACACCTTC.

This chain connects TRBV28 to TRBJ2-3; 8 bases fit TRBD1. The length of the CDR3 is 15 residues. CDR1 is MDHEN and CDR2 is SYDVKM in the germline V gene. Unmatched junction bases numbered 6, after V lost 6 bases and J lost 1 base. In DNA, the CDR3 is TGTGCCAGCAGCCCCCCGGGACAGGGCACAGATACGCAGTATTTT. Amino acid sequence: CASSPPGQGTDTQYF.

The chain employs TRBV6-6 and TRBJ2-2; D uncertain. Germline V gene data show CDR1 as MNHNY and CDR2 as SVGAGI (reference sequence). This CDR3 is built from 11 residues. V was cut by 5 bases and J by 9 bases, with 7 bases left in between. Here the CDR3 DNA reads TGTGCCAGCAGTCCCCATTGGGAGCTGTTTTTT. It is translated as CASSPHWELFF.